Following are 21 T cell receptor beta chains from one sample sequenced in a study of T cell repertoires in cytomegalovirus infection. Via MiXCR, TCRdb re-called the reads, giving one row per CDR3 protein. This sample has 150,000 to 200,000 distinct CDR3 sequences; under 15% occur once, and the top ten carry roughly 30%. Sequencing was carried out using PBMCs. The receptors were sampled from a human donor in good health (CMV status not recorded). Some clones in this sample may be carry-over from other donors' samples.

This clonotype was counted many times. The genes are TRBV5-1 and TRBJ2-1, with no clear D. Trimming took 4 bases from V and 12 from J, leaving 14 bases between them. The V gene's germline CDR1 is SGHRS and CDR2 YFSETQ. The CDR3 is 12 amino acids. CDR3 nucleotide sequence: TGCGCCAGCAGCGCGGTTGGAGCCCCGCAGTTCTTC. This encodes CASSAVGAPQFF. Full variable domain (outside the CDR3, taken from reference TRBV5-1 and TRBJ2-1): KAGVTQTPRYLIKTRGQQVTLSCSPISGHRSVSWYQQTPGQGLQFLFEYFSETQRNKGNFPGRFSGRQFSNSRSEMNVSTLELGDSALYLCASSAVGAPQFFGPGTRLTVL.

This clonotype showed up many times. The chain carries TRBV19 and TRBJ1-1; TRBD1 matches at 7 bases. The CDR3 has 14 residues. The V segment lost 6 bases and the J segment 11 bases; nucleotides outside the gene matches: 15. From germline, CDR1 is LNHDA and CDR2 SQIVND (reference sequence). The CDR3 region has the DNA TGTGCCAGTAGCCCATCTACCACAGGGGTAGGGGCTTTCTTT. Encoded protein: CASSPSTTGVGAFF.

This clonotype was seen at least ten times. V usage is TRBV7-2 and J usage is TRBJ2-4, with 10 bases matching TRBD2. The CDR3 spans 16 residues. Germline CDR1 SGHTA, CDR2 FQGNSA. V shed 3 bases and J 15 bases; nucleotides not matched to a gene: 17. CDR3 nucleotide sequence: TGTGCCAGCAGCTTCCCTAGCGGGAGATTGGGGTACCCGAGGTACTTC. Protein: CASSFPSGRLGYPRYF.

This clonotype was counted between two and nine times. This chain joins TRBV6-5 and TRBJ2-1; 7 positions agree with TRBD2. Trimming at V came to 2 bases and at J to 6 bases, leaving 1 base not matched to a gene. The CDR3 totals 13 residues. Per germline, CDR1 MNHEY and CDR2 SVGAGI. CDR3 nucleotide sequence: TGTGCCAGCAGTTACGGGGGGGGCAATGAGCAGTTCTTC. Translation gives CASSYGGGNEQFF.

This clonotype was counted many times. J is TRBJ1-1 and V is TRBV7-2; D perhaps matches TRBD1 (5 bases). Germline V gene lookup returns CDR1 SGHTA and CDR2 FQGNSA. The CDR3 spans 12 residues. Trimming removed 2 bases at V and 7 bases at J, with 8 bases between. In DNA form, the CDR3 reads TGTGCCAGCAGCTTAAGGGGTGGTGAAGCTTTCTTT. Translating it yields CASSLRGGEAFF.

In this sample, this clonotype turned up many times. This chain joins TRBV28 and TRBJ2-7; D is possibly TRBD1 (7 bases). The CDR3 sequence is 15 residues long. Trimming stripped 5 bases from V and 5 bases from J, with 19 bases between. Looked up from germline, CDR1 is MDHEN and CDR2 is SYDVKM. Written as DNA, the CDR3 is TGTGCCAGCAGTCCCCTTGGAGGGGGCGTAGACGAGCAGTACTTC. It specifies CASSPLGGGVDEQYF.

This clonotype was detected ten times or more. V usage is TRBV6-2 or TRBV6-3 and J usage is TRBJ2-1; a weak D match, TRBD1 (5 bases). Trimming shortened V by 2 bases and J by 6 bases, and 20 bases separated the two germline ends. Germline V gives CDR1 MNHEY, CDR2 SVGEGT. The CDR3 has 17 amino acids. This chain's CDR3 is CASSYRTIAAQGNEQFF. The DNA for the CDR3 is TGTGCCAGCAGTTACAGGACCATCGCTGCGCAGGGCAATGAGCAGTTCTTC.

This clonotype was counted at least ten times. The chain links TRBV12-3 or TRBV12-4 to TRBJ2-7, with 7 bases identical to TRBD1. The CDR3 has 14 amino acids. After removal of 4 bases from V and 2 bases from J, the junction contained 5 bases not matched to a gene. Written as DNA, the CDR3 is TGTGCCAGCAGTTCCACAGGGGAACCCTACGAGCAGTACTTC. Translation gives CASSSTGEPYEQYF.

The genes are TRBV6-2 or TRBV6-3 and TRBJ2-1; TRBD2 might be the D (5 bases). Germline CDR1 reads MNHEY; CDR2 reads SVGEGT. CDR3 length equals 15 residues. V lost 6 bases, J lost 0 bases, and 12 bases lay in between. CDR3 coding DNA: TGTGCCAGCAGAGACTACCGAAGCTCCTACAATGAGCAGTTCTTC. This encodes CASRDYRSSYNEQFF.

There are many counts of this clonotype. The chain couples TRBV7-8 to TRBJ2-6, with D hard to call. V lost 5 bases to trimming and J lost 0 bases, with 17 bases between them. Looked up from germline, CDR1 is SGHVS and CDR2 is FQNEAQ. This CDR3 has 18 residues. The CDR3, as DNA: TGTGCCAGCAGCCCAAACCCTTCAGGATTCTCTGGGGCCAACGTCCTGACTTTC. It specifies CASSPNPSGFSGANVLTF.

This clonotype was recorded at least ten times. The V and J genes are TRBV14 and TRBJ1-1; TRBD1 matches at 8 bases. There are 15 residues in the CDR3. Trimming took 3 bases from V and 3 from J; bases not matched to a gene: 6. The V gene's germline CDR1 is SGHDN and CDR2 FVKESK. The CDR3 region has the DNA TGTGCCAGCAGCCAGCGGACAGGGAGGGACACTGAAGCTTTCTTT. This encodes CASSQRTGRDTEAFF.

This sequence joins TRBV7-9 and TRBJ2-7; 10 nucleotides match TRBD1. The germline gives CDR1 SEHNR, CDR2 FQNEAQ (reference sequence). CDR3 length: 14 amino acids. Trimming cost V 3 bases and J 3 bases; bases outside gene matches: 2. The DNA for the CDR3 is TGTGCCAGCAGCTTCGGACAGGGGGTCTACGAGCAGTACTTC. This sequence encodes CASSFGQGVYEQYF.

The table lists this clonotype with a few counts. J is TRBJ1-1 and V is TRBV28, with TRBD1 as a possible D gene (5 bases). In germline, CDR1 is MDHEN, CDR2 SYDVKM. V was pared by 2 bases and J by 7 bases, with 11 bases between. The CDR3 spans 13 residues. The CDR3 loop is CASSLPGPFEAFF. The CDR3 DNA follows: TGTGCCAGCAGTTTACCAGGGCCCTTTGAAGCTTTCTTT.

This clonotype appeared a few times. The chain combines TRBV29-1 with TRBJ1-1, with 7 bases matching TRBD1. This CDR3 comprises 14 residues. Germline V gives CDR1 SQVTM, CDR2 ANQGSEA. V gave up 6 bases and J gave up 6 bases; unmatched junction bases: 13. CDR3 amino acids: CSVLSDRADAEAFF. The DNA for the CDR3 is TGCAGCGTCCTTTCAGACAGGGCGGACGCTGAAGCTTTCTTT.

The chain couples TRBV6-6 to TRBJ1-5; no firm D call. Germline values: CDR1 MNHNY, CDR2 SVGAGI (reference sequence). V lost 0 bases, J lost 7 bases, and 7 bases lay in between. The CDR3 consists of 13 residues. CDR3 protein: CASSYSIGQPQHF. In DNA form, the CDR3 reads TGTGCCAGCAGTTACTCGATAGGCCAGCCCCAGCATTTT.

This clonotype has a count of ten or more. This sequence joins TRBV7-6 and TRBJ2-5, with 8 positions matching TRBD2. The CDR3 has 14 residues. Germline V lookup: CDR1 SGHVS, CDR2 FNYEAQ. Trimming at V came to 9 bases and at J to 1 base, leaving 7 bases not matched to a gene. The CDR3 bases are TGTGCCAGTAATATGGGACTAGGCCAAGAGACCCAGTACTTC. Its translation: CASNMGLGQETQYF.

This chain connects TRBV5-1 to TRBJ1-4; D gene ambiguous. Germline V gene lookup returns CDR1 SGHRS and CDR2 YFSETQ. This CDR3 region has 15 residues. The V end lost 2 bases, the J end lost 4 bases, and 12 bases lay between the germline ends. CDR3 DNA sequence: TGCGCCAGCAGCTTACCGGACGGTGTTAATGAAAAACTGTTTTTT. Translating it yields CASSLPDGVNEKLFF.

This clonotype was detected only a few times. J is TRBJ1-6 and V is TRBV20-1, with D maybe TRBD1 (6 bases). The CDR3 has 16 residues. CDR1 and CDR2 from the germline V gene are DFQATT and SNEGSKA (reference sequence). V dropped 0 bases and J dropped 7 bases, with 16 bases sitting between them. The CDR3 DNA reads as TGCAGTGCTAGAGATCCAGGGGCCTCTTTCAATTCACCCCTCCACTTT. As protein: CSARDPGASFNSPLHF.

This clonotype came up a few times. The CDR3 region has the DNA TGTGCCAGCAGCTTCAACCCTGGGGCAGAGCAGTTCTTC. Translation: CASSFNPGAEQFF. J is TRBJ2-1 and V is TRBV7-3, with a possible D match to TRBD1 (5 bases). From germline, CDR1 is SGHTA and CDR2 FQGTGA. The V end was cut by 3 bases, the J end by 10 bases, with 13 bases between. The CDR3 is 13 residues long. Together with reference TRBV7-3 and TRBJ2-1, the CDR3 gives the full variable domain: GAGVSQTPSNKVTEKGKYVELRCDPISGHTALYWYRQSLGQGPEFLIYFQGTGAADDSGLPNDRFFAVRPEGSVSTLKIQRTERGDSAVYLCASSFNPGAEQFFGPGTRLTVL.

This clonotype was observed at least ten times. The J gene is TRBJ2-1, the V gene TRBV11-2, with TRBD2 matching 12 bases. This CDR3 contains 20 residues. With 4 bases clipped from V and 0 bases from J, the junction kept 13 bases outside the gene matches. CDR1 SGHAT and CDR2 FQNNGV come from the germline V gene. CDR3 nucleotide sequence: TGTGCCAGCAGCTCACCCCGACTAGCGGGGGCCCTGAGCTCCTACAATGAGCAGTTCTTC. Translated, it gives CASSSPRLAGALSSYNEQFF.

This clonotype was recorded at least ten times. The V call is TRBV7-9, the J call TRBJ2-6, with D possibly called TRBD1 or TRBD2 (5 bases each). Trimming pared 5 bases from V and 4 bases from J, leaving 24 bases between. CDR3 size: 19 residues. Germline CDR1 is SEHNR and CDR2 is FQNEAQ (reference sequence). CDR3 sequence reads: CASSTYRDRHRSGANVLTF. In DNA form, the CDR3 reads TGTGCCAGCAGCACTTACCGGGACCGTCATAGGTCAGGGGCCAACGTCCTGACTTTC.